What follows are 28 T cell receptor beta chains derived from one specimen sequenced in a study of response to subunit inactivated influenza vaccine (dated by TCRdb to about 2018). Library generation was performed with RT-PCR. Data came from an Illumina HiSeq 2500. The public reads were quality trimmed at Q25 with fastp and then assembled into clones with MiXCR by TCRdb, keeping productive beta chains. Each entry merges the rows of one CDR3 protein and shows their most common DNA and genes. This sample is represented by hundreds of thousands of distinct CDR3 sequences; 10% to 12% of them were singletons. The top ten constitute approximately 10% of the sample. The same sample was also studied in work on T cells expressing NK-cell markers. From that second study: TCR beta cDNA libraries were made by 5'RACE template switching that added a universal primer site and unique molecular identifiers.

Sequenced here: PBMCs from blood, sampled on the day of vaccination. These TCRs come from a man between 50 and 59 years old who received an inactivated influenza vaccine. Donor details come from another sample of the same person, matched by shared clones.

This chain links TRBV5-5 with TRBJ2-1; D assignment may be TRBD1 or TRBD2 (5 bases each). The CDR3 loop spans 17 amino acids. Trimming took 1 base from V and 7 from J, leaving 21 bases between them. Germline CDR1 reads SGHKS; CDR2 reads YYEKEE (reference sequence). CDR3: CASSLRQGRGDTNEQFF. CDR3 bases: TGTGCCAGCAGCTTGAGGCAGGGACGGGGCGACACGAATGAGCAGTTCTTC. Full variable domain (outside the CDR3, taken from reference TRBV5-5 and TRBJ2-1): DAGVTQSPTHLIKTRGQQVTLRCSPISGHKSVSWYQQVLGQGPQFIFQYYEKEERGRGNFPDRFSARQFPNYSSELNVNALLLGDSALYLCASSLRQGRGDTNEQFFGPGTRLTVL.

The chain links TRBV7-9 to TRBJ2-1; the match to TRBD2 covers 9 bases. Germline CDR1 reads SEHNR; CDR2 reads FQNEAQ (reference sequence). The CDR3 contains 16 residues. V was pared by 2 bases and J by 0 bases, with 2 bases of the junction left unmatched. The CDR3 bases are TGTGCCAGCAGCTTAAGCGGGGGGCACTCCTACAATGAGCAGTTCTTC. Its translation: CASSLSGGHSYNEQFF.

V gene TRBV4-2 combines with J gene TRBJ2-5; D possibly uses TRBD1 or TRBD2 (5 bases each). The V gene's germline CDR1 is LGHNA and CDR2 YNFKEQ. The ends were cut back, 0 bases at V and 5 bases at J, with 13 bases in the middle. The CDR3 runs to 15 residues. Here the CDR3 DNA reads TGTGCCAGCAGCCAAGAACCCCGGGGACGGGAGACCCAGTACTTC. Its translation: CASSQEPRGRETQYF.

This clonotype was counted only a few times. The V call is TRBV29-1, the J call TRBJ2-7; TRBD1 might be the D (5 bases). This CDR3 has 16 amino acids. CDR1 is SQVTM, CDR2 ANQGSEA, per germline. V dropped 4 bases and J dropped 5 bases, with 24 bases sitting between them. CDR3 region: CSVGIGARKPSDEQYF. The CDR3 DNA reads TGCAGCGTTGGAATTGGGGCGAGGAAGCCTAGTGACGAGCAGTACTTC.

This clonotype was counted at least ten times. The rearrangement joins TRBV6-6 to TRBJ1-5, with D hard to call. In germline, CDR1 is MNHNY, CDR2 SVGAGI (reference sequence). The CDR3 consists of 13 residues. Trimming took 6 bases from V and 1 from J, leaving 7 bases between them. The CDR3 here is CASRIDSNQPQHF. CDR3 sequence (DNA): TGTGCCAGCAGGATCGACAGCAATCAGCCCCAGCATTTT.

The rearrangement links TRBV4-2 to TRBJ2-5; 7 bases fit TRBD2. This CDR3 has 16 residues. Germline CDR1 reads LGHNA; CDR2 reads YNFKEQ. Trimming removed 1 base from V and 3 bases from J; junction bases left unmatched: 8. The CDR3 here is CASSQGGGGLKETQYF. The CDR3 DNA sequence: TGTGCCAGCAGCCAAGGGGGCGGGGGACTTAAAGAGACCCAGTACTTC.

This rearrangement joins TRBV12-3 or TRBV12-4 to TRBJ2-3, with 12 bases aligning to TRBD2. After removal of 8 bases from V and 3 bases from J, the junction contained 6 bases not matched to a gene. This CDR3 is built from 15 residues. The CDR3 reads CASHLAGGITDTQYF. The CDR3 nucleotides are TGTGCCAGCCACCTAGCGGGGGGGATAACAGATACGCAGTATTTT.

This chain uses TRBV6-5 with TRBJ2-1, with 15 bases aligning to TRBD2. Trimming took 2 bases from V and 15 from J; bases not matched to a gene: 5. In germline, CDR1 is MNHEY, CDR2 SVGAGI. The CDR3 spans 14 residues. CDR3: CASSYRTSGGALFF. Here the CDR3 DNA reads TGTGCCAGCAGTTACAGGACTAGCGGGGGGGCCTTGTTCTTC.

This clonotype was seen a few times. CDR3 sequence (DNA): TGTGCCAGCAGCTTGGACAGGGCAAGGAACACCATATATTTT. Translated, it gives CASSLDRARNTIYF. V gene TRBV7-2 combines with J gene TRBJ1-3, with 8 bases matching TRBD1. CDR1 SGHTA and CDR2 FQGNSA come from the germline V gene. Trimming took 3 bases from V and 7 from J; bases not matched to a gene: 5. The CDR3 has 14 residues.

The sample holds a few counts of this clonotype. In DNA, the CDR3 is TGCAGTGCTCCCGGGACTTACTACAATGAGCAGTTCTTC. Amino acids: CSAPGTYYNEQFF. The V and J genes are TRBV20-1 and TRBJ2-1, with D maybe TRBD2 (6 bases). This CDR3 has 13 residues. Germline V lookup: CDR1 DFQATT, CDR2 SNEGSKA (reference sequence). The germline V and J ends were trimmed by 5 bases and 3 bases, with 11 bases remaining between them.

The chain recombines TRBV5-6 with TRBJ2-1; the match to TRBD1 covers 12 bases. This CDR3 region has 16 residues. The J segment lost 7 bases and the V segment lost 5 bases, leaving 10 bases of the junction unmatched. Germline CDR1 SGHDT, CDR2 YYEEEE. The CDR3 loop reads CASRTGTGGFFNEQFF. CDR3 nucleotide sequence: TGTGCCAGCAGAACCGGGACAGGGGGCTTCTTTAATGAGCAGTTCTTC.

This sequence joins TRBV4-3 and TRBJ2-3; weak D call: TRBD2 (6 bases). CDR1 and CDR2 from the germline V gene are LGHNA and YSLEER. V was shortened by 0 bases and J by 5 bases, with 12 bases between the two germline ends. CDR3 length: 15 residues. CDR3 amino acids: CASSQDWTKGDTQYF. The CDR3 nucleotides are TGCGCCAGCAGCCAAGATTGGACTAAGGGAGATACGCAGTATTTT.

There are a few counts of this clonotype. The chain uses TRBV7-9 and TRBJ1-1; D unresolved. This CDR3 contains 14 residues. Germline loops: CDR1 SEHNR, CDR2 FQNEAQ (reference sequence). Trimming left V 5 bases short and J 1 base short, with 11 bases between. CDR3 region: CASSPALANTEAFF. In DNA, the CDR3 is TGTGCCAGCAGCCCAGCGCTGGCGAACACTGAAGCTTTCTTT.

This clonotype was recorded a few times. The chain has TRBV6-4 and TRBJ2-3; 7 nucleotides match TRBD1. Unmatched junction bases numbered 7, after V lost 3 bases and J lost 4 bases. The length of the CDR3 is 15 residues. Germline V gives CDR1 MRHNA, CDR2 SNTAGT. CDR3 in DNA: TGTGCCAGCAGTGAACAGGGGTTTGGCCCAGATACGCAGTATTTT. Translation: CASSEQGFGPDTQYF.

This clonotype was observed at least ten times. CDR3 nucleotide sequence: TGTGCCAGCAGTCCCCGGGGGTCCACAGATACGCAGTATTTT. Translated, it gives CASSPRGSTDTQYF. The V gene is TRBV12-3 or TRBV12-4, the J gene TRBJ2-3; the D gene is possibly TRBD2 (6 bases). The CDR3 extends over 14 amino acids. V lost 5 bases and J lost 2, with 11 bases in between.

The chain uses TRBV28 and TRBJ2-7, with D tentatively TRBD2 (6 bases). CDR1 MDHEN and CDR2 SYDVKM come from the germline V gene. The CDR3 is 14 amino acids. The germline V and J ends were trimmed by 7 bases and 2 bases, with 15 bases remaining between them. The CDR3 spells CASTIGTFTYEQYF. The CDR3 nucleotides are TGTGCCAGCACTATCGGGACTTTCACCTACGAGCAGTACTTC.

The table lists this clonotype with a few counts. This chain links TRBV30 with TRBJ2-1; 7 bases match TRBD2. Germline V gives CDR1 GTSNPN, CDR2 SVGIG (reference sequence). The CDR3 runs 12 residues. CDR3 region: CSGEGAYNEQFF. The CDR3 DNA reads TGTTCTGGGGAGGGCGCCTACAATGAGCAGTTCTTC.

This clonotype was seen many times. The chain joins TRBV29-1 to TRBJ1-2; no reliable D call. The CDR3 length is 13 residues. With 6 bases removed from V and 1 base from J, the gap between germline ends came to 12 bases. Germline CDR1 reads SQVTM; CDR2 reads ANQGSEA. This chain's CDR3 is CSVAEGYNYGYTF. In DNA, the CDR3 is TGCAGCGTCGCCGAGGGCTATAACTATGGCTACACCTTC.

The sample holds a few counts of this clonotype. This CDR3 is CASSRMGYEQYF. The DNA for the CDR3 is TGTGCCAGCAGCCGCATGGGGTACGAGCAGTACTTC. The rearrangement uses TRBV14 and TRBJ2-7; no definite D call. Germline loops: CDR1 SGHDN, CDR2 FVKESK. This CDR3 spans 12 amino acids. With 4 bases removed from V and 4 bases from J, the gap between germline ends came to 8 bases.

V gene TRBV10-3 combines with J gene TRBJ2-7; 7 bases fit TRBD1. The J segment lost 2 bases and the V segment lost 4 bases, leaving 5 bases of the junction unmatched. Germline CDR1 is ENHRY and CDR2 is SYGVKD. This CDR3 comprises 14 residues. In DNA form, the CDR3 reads TGTGCCATCAGTGGAAGGACAGGAGCCTACGAGCAGTACTTC. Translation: CAISGRTGAYEQYF.

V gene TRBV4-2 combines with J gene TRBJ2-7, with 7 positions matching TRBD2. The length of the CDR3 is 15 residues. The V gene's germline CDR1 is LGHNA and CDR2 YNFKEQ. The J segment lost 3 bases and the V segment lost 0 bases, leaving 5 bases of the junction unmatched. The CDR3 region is CASSQEVGGVYEQYF. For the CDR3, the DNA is TGTGCCAGCAGCCAAGAGGTGGGAGGGGTCTACGAGCAGTACTTC.

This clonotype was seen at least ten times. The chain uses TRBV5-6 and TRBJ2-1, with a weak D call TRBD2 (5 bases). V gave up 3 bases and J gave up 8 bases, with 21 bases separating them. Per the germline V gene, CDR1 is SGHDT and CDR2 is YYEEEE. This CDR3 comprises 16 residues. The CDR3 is CASSSDLRRSVDEQFF. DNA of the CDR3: TGTGCCAGCAGCTCCGACCTGCGGAGGAGCGTGGATGAGCAGTTCTTC.

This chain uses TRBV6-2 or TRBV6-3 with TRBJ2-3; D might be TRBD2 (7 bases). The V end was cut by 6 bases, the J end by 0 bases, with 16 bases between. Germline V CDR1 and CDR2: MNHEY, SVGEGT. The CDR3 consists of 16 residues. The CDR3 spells CASRGGTYYSTDTQYF. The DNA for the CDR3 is TGTGCCAGCAGGGGGGGGACATACTATAGCACAGATACGCAGTATTTT.

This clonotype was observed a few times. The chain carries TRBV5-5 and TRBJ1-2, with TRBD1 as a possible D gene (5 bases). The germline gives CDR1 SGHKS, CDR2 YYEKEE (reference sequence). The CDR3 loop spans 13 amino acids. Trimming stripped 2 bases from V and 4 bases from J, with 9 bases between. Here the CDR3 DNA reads TGTGCCAGCAGCTTACCCCAGGGCTATGGCTACACCTTC. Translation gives CASSLPQGYGYTF.

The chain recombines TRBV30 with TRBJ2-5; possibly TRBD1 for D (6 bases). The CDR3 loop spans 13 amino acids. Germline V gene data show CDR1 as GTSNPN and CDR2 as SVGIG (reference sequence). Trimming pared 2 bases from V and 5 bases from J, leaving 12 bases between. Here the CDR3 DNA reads TGTGCCTGGAGTAGACAGGCCGTCGAGACCCAGTACTTC. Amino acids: CAWSRQAVETQYF.

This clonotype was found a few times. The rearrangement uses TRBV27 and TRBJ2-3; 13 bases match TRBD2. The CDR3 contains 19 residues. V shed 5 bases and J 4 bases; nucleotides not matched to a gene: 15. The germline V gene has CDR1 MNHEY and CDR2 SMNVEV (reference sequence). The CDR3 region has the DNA TGTGCCAGCAGTAGAACTAGCGGGAGGGCCCGGTACGCCCCAGATACGCAGTATTTT. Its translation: CASSRTSGRARYAPDTQYF.

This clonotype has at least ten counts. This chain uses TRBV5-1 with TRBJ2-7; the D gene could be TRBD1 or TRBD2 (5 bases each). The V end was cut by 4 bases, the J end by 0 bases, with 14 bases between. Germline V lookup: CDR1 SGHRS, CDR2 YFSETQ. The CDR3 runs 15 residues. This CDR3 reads CASSGGGGSSYEQYF. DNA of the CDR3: TGCGCCAGCAGCGGTGGTGGGGGAAGCTCCTACGAGCAGTACTTC.

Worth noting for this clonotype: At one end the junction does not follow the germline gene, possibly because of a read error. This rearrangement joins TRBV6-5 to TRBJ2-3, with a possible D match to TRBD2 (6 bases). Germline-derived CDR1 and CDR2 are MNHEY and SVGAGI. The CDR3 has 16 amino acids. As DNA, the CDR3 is TGTGCCAGAAGTTACTCGCTTAGCGGAGGGGCTGGTACGCAGTATTTT. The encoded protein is CARSYSLSGGAGTQYF.